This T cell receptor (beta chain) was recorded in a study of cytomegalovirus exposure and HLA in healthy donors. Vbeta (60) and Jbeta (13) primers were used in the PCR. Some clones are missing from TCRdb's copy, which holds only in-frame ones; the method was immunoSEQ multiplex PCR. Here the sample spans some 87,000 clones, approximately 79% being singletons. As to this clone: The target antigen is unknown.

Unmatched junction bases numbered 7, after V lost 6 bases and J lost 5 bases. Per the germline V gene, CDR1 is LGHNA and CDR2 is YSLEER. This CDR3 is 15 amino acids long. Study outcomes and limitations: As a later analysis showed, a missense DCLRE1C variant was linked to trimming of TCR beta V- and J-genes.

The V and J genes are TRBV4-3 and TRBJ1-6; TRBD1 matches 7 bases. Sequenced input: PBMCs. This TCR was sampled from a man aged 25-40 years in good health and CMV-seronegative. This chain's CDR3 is CASRYRGRNNSPLHF. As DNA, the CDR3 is TGCGCCAGCAGGTACAGGGGTCGGAATAATTCACCCCTCCACTTT.